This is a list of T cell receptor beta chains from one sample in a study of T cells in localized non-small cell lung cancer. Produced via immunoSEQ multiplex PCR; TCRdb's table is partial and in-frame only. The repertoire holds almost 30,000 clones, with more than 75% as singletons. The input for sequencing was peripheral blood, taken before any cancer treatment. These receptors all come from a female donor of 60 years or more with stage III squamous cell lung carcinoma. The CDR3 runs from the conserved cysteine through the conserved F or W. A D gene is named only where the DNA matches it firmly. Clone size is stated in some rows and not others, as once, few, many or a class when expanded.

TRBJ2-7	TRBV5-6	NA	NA	TGTGCCAGCAGCTTTGAGGGGCACGAGCAGTACTTC	CASSFEGHEQYF
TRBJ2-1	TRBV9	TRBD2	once	TGTGCCAGCAGCCCAAGACTAGCGGGAGCAAATGAGCAGTTCTTC	CASSPRLAGANEQFF
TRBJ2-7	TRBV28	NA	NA	TGTGCCAGCCTCTCAGCTGGGTACGAGCAGTACTTC	CASLSAGYEQYF
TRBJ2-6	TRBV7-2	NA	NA	TGTGCCAGCAGCCGCACCGGGACACCTAATTCTGGGGCCAACGTCCTGACTTTC	CASSRTGTPNSGANVLTF
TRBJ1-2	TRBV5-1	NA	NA	TGCGCCAGCAGCTTGGGCCCCGGGGAGGGCGGCTATGGCTACACCTTC	CASSLGPGEGGYGYTF
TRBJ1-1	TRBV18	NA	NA	TGTGCCAGCTCACCGGCGGACACTGAAGCTTTCTTT	CASSPADTEAFF
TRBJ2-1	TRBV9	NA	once	TGTGCCAGCGCCCCGGGACAAAATACAGGCGGGAGCAATGAGCAGTTCTTC	CASAPGQNTGGSNEQFF
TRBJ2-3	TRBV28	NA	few	TGTGCCAGCAGTTTACAGGGAGGTAATACGCAGTATTTT	CASSLQGGNTQYF
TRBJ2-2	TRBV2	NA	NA	TGTGCCAGCAGGGCTGGCCAGGGGTTCACCGGGGAGCTGTTTTTT	CASRAGQGFTGELFF
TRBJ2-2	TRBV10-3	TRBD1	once	TGTGCCATCAGTGGGCGGGGACAGGTAAGTACCGGGGAGCTGTTTTTT	CAISGRGQVSTGELFF
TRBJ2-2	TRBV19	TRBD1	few	TGTGCCAGTAGTTGGGACAGGAACACCGGGGAGCTGTTTTTT	CASSWDRNTGELFF
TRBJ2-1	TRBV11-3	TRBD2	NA	TGTGCCAGCAGCTCGGGAGGGCCTAACAATGAGCAGTTCTTC	CASSSGGPNNEQFF
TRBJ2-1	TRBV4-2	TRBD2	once	TGTGCCAGCAGCCCCCTAGCGGGAGACACCTACAATGAGCAGTTCTTC	CASSPLAGDTYNEQFF
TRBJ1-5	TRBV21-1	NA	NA	TGTGCCAGCAGCAAAATGGGACAGGGGCTCGGATTCAATCAGCCCCAGCATTTT	CASSKMGQGLGFNQPQHF
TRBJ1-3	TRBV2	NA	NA	TGTGCCAGCAGCGTCTTCCAGCCAAGGTCCTCTGGAAACACCATATATTTT	CASSVFQPRSSGNTIYF
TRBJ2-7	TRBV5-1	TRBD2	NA	TGCGCCAGCAGTCCCCGAACTAGCGGCTTCTACGAGCAGTACTTC	CASSPRTSGFYEQYF
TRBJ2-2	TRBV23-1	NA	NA	TGCGCCAGCAGTCCCCAGTCCGGGGAGCTGTTTTTT	CASSPQSGELFF
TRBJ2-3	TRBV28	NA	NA	TGTGCCAGCAGCCAGTACCCCTTGACAGATACGCAGTATTTT	CASSQYPLTDTQYF
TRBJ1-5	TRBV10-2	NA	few	TGCGCCAGCAGACGGGTCTTCGGTCAGCCCCAGCATTTT	CASRRVFGQPQHF
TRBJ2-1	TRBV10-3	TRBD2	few	TGTGCCATTTCTAGCGGGGGGGCCCTCCAAGAGCAGTTCTTC	CAISSGGALQEQFF
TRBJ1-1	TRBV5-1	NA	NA	TGCGCCAGCAGCCAGGGACTCCAGGGTTACACTGAAGCTTTCTTT	CASSQGLQGYTEAFF
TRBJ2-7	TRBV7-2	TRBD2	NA	TGTGCCAGCGGCGGGGGGGCGCGGGAGCAGTACTTC	CASGGGAREQYF
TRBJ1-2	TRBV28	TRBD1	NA	TGTGCCAGCAGTCCCAAGGGACAGGACTATGGCTACACCTTC	CASSPKGQDYGYTF
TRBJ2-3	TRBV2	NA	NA	TGTGCCAGCAGTCTTCAGACTAGGAGAGATACGCAGTATTTT	CASSLQTRRDTQYF
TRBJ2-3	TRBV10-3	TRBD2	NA	TGTGCCATCCGGGAGGGCCGGGACCCCCGGATGTATTTT	CAIREGRDPRMYF
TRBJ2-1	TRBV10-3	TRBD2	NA	TGTGCCATCAGAAGGGAGGGCTCCTACAATGAGCAGTTCTTC	CAIRREGSYNEQFF
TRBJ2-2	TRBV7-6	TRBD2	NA	TGTGCCAGCAGCTTGGCGGCGGCGGGAGGGCCCGGGGAGCTGTTTTTT	CASSLAAAGGPGELFF
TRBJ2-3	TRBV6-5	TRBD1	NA	TGTGCCAGCAGTTATTCCTCAGGGGGAAATACGCAGTATTTT	CASSYSSGGNTQYF
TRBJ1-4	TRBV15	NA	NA	TGTGCCACCAGCAGAGATGGGCGAGGGAGTGAAAAACTGTTTTTT	CATSRDGRGSEKLFF
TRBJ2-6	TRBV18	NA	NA	TGTGCCAGCTCACCACCGGTCCCACATCACTCTGGGGCCAACGTCCTGACTTTC	CASSPPVPHHSGANVLTF
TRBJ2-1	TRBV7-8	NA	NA	TGTGCCAGCAGCTCACATGAGTACATGACGGGTTCTTCCTACAATGAGCAGTTCTTC	CASSSHEYMTGSSYNEQFF
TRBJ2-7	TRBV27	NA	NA	TGTGCCAGCAGTCCACCGGGAGTCACCTCCTACGAGCAGTACTTC	CASSPPGVTSYEQYF
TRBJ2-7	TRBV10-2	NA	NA	TGCGCCAGCAGGACGCTCTCCTACGAGCAGTACTTC	CASRTLSYEQYF